A selection of T cell receptor beta chains follows, all from one sample in a study of blood T cell repertoires in COVID-19. This table comes from immunoSEQ multiplex PCR, and its TCRdb copy is limited to in-frame clones, with some not included. The sample shows 230,000 or so clones, 88% of them seen only once. What was sequenced was PBMCs or T cells enriched from blood (not recorded which). Every receptor here comes from a woman aged 25 to 45 who had recovered from COVID-19. Each CDR3 is given with its conserved first and last residue. The D gene is left open where the match is weak. The size of a clone is reported for some rows only, either as once, few or many, or as a class for expanded clones.

d_call clone_size j_call v_call cdr3_aa cdr3_nt
TRBD1 . TRBJ1-5 TRBV25-1 CASRDRGNQPQHF TGTGCCAGTCGAGACAGGGGGAATCAGCCCCAGCATTTT
TRBD1 . TRBJ2-2 TRBV7-9 CASSLARSGGFVNTGELFF TGTGCCAGCAGCTTAGCGAGATCAGGGGGCTTCGTGAACACCGGGGAGCTGTTTTTT
. . TRBJ2-3 TRBV5-1 CASRFGGLTTDTQYF TGCGCCAGCAGATTCGGGGGTTTGACCACAGATACGCAGTATTTT
TRBD1 . TRBJ1-4 TRBV18 CASSRGQATNEKLFF TGTGCCAGCTCACGAGGACAGGCAACTAATGAAAAACTGTTTTTT
. . TRBJ2-7 TRBV5-6 CASSLVGGEGRPSYEQYF TGTGCCAGCAGCTTGGTCGGGGGAGAGGGCAGACCAAGCTACGAGCAGTACTTC
. . TRBJ1-3 TRBV21-1 CASSKARGGNTIYF TGTGCCAGCAGCAAAGCCAGGGGGGGAAACACCATATATTTT
TRBD1 . TRBJ1-4 TRBV19 CASSKNPGTGDEKLFF TGTGCCAGTAGCAAGAATCCCGGGACAGGGGATGAAAAACTGTTTTTT
TRBD1 . TRBJ1-1 TRBV25-1 CASSKTRDRNLEAFF TGTGCCAGCAGTAAAACCCGGGACAGAAATCTTGAAGCTTTCTTT
. . TRBJ1-5 TRBV7-2 CASSLAYSNQPQHF TGTGCCAGCAGCTTAGCGTATAGCAATCAGCCCCAGCATTTT
. . TRBJ2-1 TRBV6-2/TRBV6-3 CASSYWTGKYNEQFF TGTGCCAGCAGTTACTGGACGGGGAAGTACAATGAGCAGTTCTTC
TRBD1 . TRBJ2-7 TRBV4-3 CASSPGTGPYYEQYF TGCGCCAGCAGCCCTGGGACAGGGCCCTACTACGAGCAGTACTTC
. . TRBJ2-7 TRBV3-1/TRBV3-2 CASSQTRLSYEQYF TGTGCCAGCAGCCAAACTAGGCTATCCTACGAGCAGTACTTC
TRBD2 . TRBJ2-3 TRBV7-2 CASSPSPSGYTDTQYF TGTGCCAGCAGCCCAAGCCCTAGCGGCTACACAGATACGCAGTATTTT
. . TRBJ1-4 TRBV19 CASIGQSEKLFF TGTGCCAGTATTGGGCAGAGTGAAAAACTGTTTTTT
. . TRBJ2-5 TRBV29-1 CSVEDLGGGARETQYF TGCAGCGTTGAAGATCTAGGTGGGGGGGCGCGGGAGACCCAGTACTTC
. . TRBJ2-7 TRBV7-3 CASSPNQGKEQYF TGTGCCAGCAGCCCGAACCAGGGGAAGGAGCAGTACTTC
. . TRBJ2-5 TRBV11-2 CASSLRGETQYF TGTGCCAGCAGCCTTAGAGGAGAGACCCAGTACTTC
TRBD1 . TRBJ1-1 TRBV9 CASSVGQGRVNTEAFF TGTGCCAGCAGCGTAGGACAGGGGCGGGTGAACACTGAAGCTTTCTTT
TRBD1 . TRBJ1-1 TRBV5-4 CASSHGQGAEAFF TGTGCCAGCAGCCACGGACAGGGCGCTGAAGCTTTCTTT
. few TRBJ1-6 TRBV6-4 CASSDSRGSSYNSPLHF TGTGCCAGCAGTGACTCGAGGGGGAGCTCCTATAATTCACCCCTCCACTTT
. . TRBJ1-2 TRBV14 CASSQGRGRQYGYTF TGTGCCAGCAGCCAAGGGCGGGGCCGCCAGTATGGCTACACCTTC
. . TRBJ1-2 TRBV7-2 CASSLFQGRRGYTF TGTGCCAGCAGCTTGTTCCAGGGGCGACGAGGCTACACCTTC
TRBD1 . TRBJ2-5 TRBV7-2 CASSLVGQGALGETQYF TGTGCCAGCAGCTTAGTGGGACAGGGGGCGCTCGGAGAGACCCAGTACTTC
TRBD2 . TRBJ2-7 TRBV5-1 CASSFSSSGAYEQYF TGCGCCAGCAGCTTTTCGTCTAGCGGTGCCTACGAGCAGTACTTC
. . TRBJ1-4 TRBV5-4 CASSLQATNEKLFF TGTGCCAGCAGCTTGCAGGCAACTAATGAAAAACTGTTTTTT
TRBD1 . TRBJ1-1 TRBV7-2 CASSLGQGHRMNTEAFF TGTGCCAGCAGCTTAGGACAGGGTCATAGAATGAACACTGAAGCTTTCTTT